The 5 T cell receptor beta chains given below trace back to one sample, sequenced in a study of CD8 T cells in ankylosing spondylitis. Study-wide findings and caveats: Blood from ankylosing spondylitis patients appeared to carry a characteristic roughly 8-variant TCR beta motif.

TCRdb called the 5' RACE reads again in MiXCR, with one record for every CDR3 protein. The profile shows 350,000 to 550,000 distinct CDR3 sequences, roughly 26% of them singletons. These receptors' targets are unknown. Sample: blood, either unsorted or a sorted T cell fraction (not recorded which). These receptors were obtained from a male donor with ankylosing spondylitis.

There are a few counts of this clonotype. The chain employs TRBV11-3 and TRBJ2-2, with D perhaps TRBD1 (6 bases). Looked up from germline, CDR1 is SGHNT and CDR2 is YENEEA. Trimming pared 6 bases from V and 7 bases from J, leaving 9 bases between. CDR3 size: 12 residues. The CDR3 nucleotides read TGTGCCAGCAGGTCCAGGGGCGGGGAGCTGTTTTTT. It specifies CASRSRGGELFF.

The rearrangement uses TRBV12-3 or TRBV12-4 and TRBJ2-3; D unresolved. The CDR3 contains 15 residues. V lost 2 bases and J 3 bases, leaving 12 bases between the germline ends. The CDR3 here is CASSLLSPLTDTQYF. The CDR3 coding sequence is TGTGCCAGCAGTTTACTATCCCCGTTGACAGATACGCAGTATTTT.

The chain joins TRBV4-2 to TRBJ2-3; D possibly corresponds to TRBD2 (6 bases). The V gene lost 1 base and the J gene lost 5 bases, with 19 bases spanning the gap. Germline V lookup: CDR1 LGHNA, CDR2 YNFKEQ. The CDR3 is made up of 17 amino acids. The CDR3 sequence: CASSQGSLAGSIDTQYF. Here the CDR3 DNA reads TGTGCCAGCAGCCAAGGGAGTCTGGCGGGATCGATAGATACGCAGTATTTT.

This clonotype appeared a few times. The V gene is TRBV19, the J gene TRBJ1-5; TRBD1 aligns across 9 bases. The germline V gene encodes CDR1 LNHDA and CDR2 SQIVND (reference sequence). This CDR3 comprises 16 residues. With V trimmed by 3 bases and J by 5 bases, 8 bases remained unmatched. The CDR3 DNA sequence: TGTGCCAGTAGTATCCCGGGACAGGGAGTGGATCAGCCCCAGCATTTT. Its protein product is CASSIPGQGVDQPQHF.

This chain uses TRBV24-1 with TRBJ1-5; tentative D call: TRBD1 (6 bases). Trimming removed 2 bases from V and 7 bases from J, with 11 bases in between. CDR3 length: 14 amino acids. CDR1 and CDR2 from the germline V gene are KGHDR and SFDVKD. In nucleotides, the CDR3 is TGTGCCACCAGTGATTCTCTAACAGGGCAGCCCCAGCATTTT. This codes for CATSDSLTGQPQHF.